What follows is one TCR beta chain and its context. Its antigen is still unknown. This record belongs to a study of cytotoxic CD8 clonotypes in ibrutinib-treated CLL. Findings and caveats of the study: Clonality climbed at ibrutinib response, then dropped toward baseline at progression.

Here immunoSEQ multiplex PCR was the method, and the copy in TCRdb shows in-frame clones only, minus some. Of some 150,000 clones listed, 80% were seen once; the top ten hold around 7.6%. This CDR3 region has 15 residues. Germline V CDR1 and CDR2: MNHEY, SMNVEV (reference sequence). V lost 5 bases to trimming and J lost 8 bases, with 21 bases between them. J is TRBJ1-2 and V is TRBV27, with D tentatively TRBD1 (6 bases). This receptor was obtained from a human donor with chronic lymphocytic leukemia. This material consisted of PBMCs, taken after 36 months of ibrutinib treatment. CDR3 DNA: TGTGCCAGCAGTACCCACGGGACAAAGGTTCAGGGCTACACCTTC. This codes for CASSTHGTKVQGYTF.